This passage covers 28 T cell receptor beta chains from one sample sequenced in a study of blood T cell repertoires in COVID-19. Libraries were prepared by immunoSEQ multiplex PCR; TCRdb keeps only in-frame clonotypes and omits some of them. In the table there are 60,000 to 65,000 clones, 75% to 80% of which are singletons. The sequencing input was peripheral blood. The receptors shown here come from a woman of 80 years or more with acute or convalescent COVID-19.

This rearrangement joins TRBV4-3 to TRBJ1-4; D is unresolved. Germline values: CDR1 LGHNA, CDR2 YSLEER. V dropped 4 bases and J dropped 7 bases, with 22 bases sitting between them. This CDR3 comprises 17 residues. The CDR3 bases are TGCGCCAGCAGCCCGAGCCAAGGCATGGGAGGTGGTGAAAAACTGTTTTTT. Protein: CASSPSQGMGGGEKLFF.

This clone was found a few times. The chain joins TRBV7-9 to TRBJ2-7, with 16 bases that match TRBD2. J gave up 8 bases and V 4 bases, and 11 bases lay outside the gene matches. The CDR3 consists of 17 residues. Per germline, CDR1 SEHNR and CDR2 FQNEAQ (reference sequence). CDR3 bases: TGTGCCAGCAGCTCCGCCGGGACTAGCGGGAGGGCCGCGAAGCAGTACTTC. This gives the protein CASSSAGTSGRAAKQYF.

This sequence joins TRBV19 and TRBJ2-2; the D is unclear. CDR3 size: 18 residues. Germline loops: CDR1 LNHDA, CDR2 SQIVND (reference sequence). V was shortened by 7 bases and J by 5 bases, with 26 bases between the two germline ends. The CDR3 reads CASTRLLIAPLSTGELFF. For the CDR3, the DNA is TGTGCCAGTACCCGCCTCCTTATTGCCCCGCTATCAACCGGGGAGCTGTTTTTT.

The V gene is TRBV6-5, the J gene TRBJ1-3; maybe TRBD1 (6 bases). V was clipped by 6 bases and J by 3 bases, with 12 bases between them. CDR1 is MNHEY and CDR2 is SVGAGI in the germline V gene. The CDR3 runs 14 residues. The CDR3 nucleotides read TGTGCCAGCAGAGACACAGGGTTTGGAAACACCATATATTTT. Its translation is CASRDTGFGNTIYF.

The chain employs TRBV7-2 and TRBJ1-2; D uncertain. V lost 1 base, J lost 0 bases, and 9 bases lay in between. CDR3 length: 15 amino acids. Germline V gene data show CDR1 as SGHTA and CDR2 as FQGNSA. CDR3 coding DNA: TGTGCCAGCAGCTTAGAGGTAGCAGCTAACTATGGCTACACCTTC. Its protein product is CASSLEVAANYGYTF.

The V call is TRBV9, the J call TRBJ1-1; no firm D call. V lost 2 bases and J 0 bases, leaving 11 bases between the germline ends. The CDR3 runs to 15 residues. The germline CDR1 and CDR2 sequences are SGDLS and YYNGEE. CDR3 in DNA: TGTGCCAGCAGCGTTGAGCCCACCTTGAACACTGAAGCTTTCTTT. It encodes CASSVEPTLNTEAFF.

This rearrangement joins TRBV4-2 to TRBJ2-2; 15 bases map to TRBD2. The CDR3 has 18 amino acids. The junction had 4 bases not matched to a gene; V was cut back by 1 base and J by 4 bases. CDR1 LGHNA and CDR2 YNFKEQ come from the germline V gene. The CDR3 coding sequence is TGTGCCAGCAGCCAAGGCGGGACTAGCGGGGGGCCCACCGGGGAGCTGTTTTTT. Translated, it gives CASSQGGTSGGPTGELFF.

The chain carries TRBV29-1 and TRBJ2-1, with 8 bases lining up with TRBD2. The CDR3 sequence is 15 residues long. The J segment lost 7 bases and the V segment lost 1 base, leaving 9 bases of the junction unmatched. Germline V gene lookup returns CDR1 SQVTM and CDR2 ANQGSEA. The CDR3 spells CSVEAGTSGGNEQFF. As DNA, the CDR3 is TGCAGCGTTGAAGCAGGGACTAGTGGAGGGAATGAGCAGTTCTTC.

The table lists this clone with a few counts. The V call is TRBV27, the J call TRBJ2-3; possibly TRBD1 for D (6 bases). The germline V gene encodes CDR1 MNHEY and CDR2 SMNVEV (reference sequence). Trimming pared 5 bases from V and 5 bases from J, leaving 14 bases between. The CDR3 has 14 residues. CDR3 region: CASSLKQGKDTQYF. CDR3 DNA: TGTGCCAGCAGTCTTAAACAGGGTAAAGATACGCAGTATTTT.

The chain uses TRBV28 and TRBJ1-1; D remains unclear. V lost 6 bases and J 0 bases, leaving 8 bases between the germline ends. The germline V gene encodes CDR1 MDHEN and CDR2 SYDVKM. The CDR3 loop spans 13 amino acids. The CDR3 loop reads CASRSVMNTEAFF. The DNA for the CDR3 is TGTGCCAGCAGGTCAGTCATGAACACTGAAGCTTTCTTT.

The chain employs TRBV27 and TRBJ1-5, with a possible D match to TRBD1 (6 bases). The length of the CDR3 is 16 residues. Germline CDR1 and CDR2: MNHEY and SMNVEV (reference sequence). Deletions cut 5 bases from V and 7 bases from J, with 21 bases between. The CDR3 reads CASSPTPWGQGQPQHF. CDR3 sequence (DNA): TGTGCCAGCAGTCCCACCCCCTGGGGGCAGGGGCAGCCCCAGCATTTT.

The V gene is TRBV19, the J gene TRBJ1-1, with unresolved D. Germline-derived CDR1 and CDR2 are LNHDA and SQIVND (reference sequence). The CDR3 is made up of 14 amino acids. The germline V and J ends were trimmed by 5 bases and 6 bases, with 16 bases remaining between them. This CDR3 is CASSSRTNRAEAFF. In nucleotides, the CDR3 is TGTGCCAGTAGTTCCAGGACTAACCGGGCTGAAGCTTTCTTT.

The chain is built from TRBV2 and TRBJ2-3; D unresolved. The germline V and J ends were trimmed by 6 bases and 5 bases, with 15 bases remaining between them. The CDR3 has 14 residues. The germline CDR1 and CDR2 sequences are SNHLY and FYNNEI. In DNA form, the CDR3 reads TGTGCCAGCAGCCCGACGTCTCGAGGAGATACGCAGTATTTT. This codes for CASSPTSRGDTQYF. The full variable domain, rest sourced from reference TRBV2 and TRBJ2-3, is EPEVTQTPSHQVTQMGQEVILRCVPISNHLYFYWYRQILGQKVEFLVSFYNNEISEKSEIFDDQFSVERPDGSNFTLKIRSTKLEDSAMYFCASSPTSRGDTQYFGPGTRLTVL.

In this sample, this clone turned up a few times. The chain uses TRBV5-1 and TRBJ1-2, with 7 bases aligning to TRBD1. After removal of 0 bases from V and 6 bases from J, the junction contained 5 bases not matched to a gene. The length of the CDR3 is 14 residues. In germline, CDR1 is SGHRS, CDR2 YFSETQ. CDR3 bases: TGCGCCAGCAGCTTGGAAGGGCAGGGGGATGGCTACACCTTC. Amino acids: CASSLEGQGDGYTF.

The chain has TRBV7-6 and TRBJ2-5; 7 positions agree with TRBD2. The CDR3 is 16 residues long. Germline-derived CDR1 and CDR2 are SGHVS and FNYEAQ. Germline trimming cut 6 bases from V and 5 bases from J; bases unmatched to any gene: 15. For the CDR3, the DNA is TGTGCCAGCAGTCAGGAGGGGACTAATCGGGGGGAGACCCAGTACTTC. This translates into CASSQEGTNRGETQYF.

In its sample, this clone was seen many times. The CDR3 region has the DNA TGTGCCACTACAACGGCGGCGGGCAATGAGCAGTTCTTC. Translated, it gives CATTTAAGNEQFF. The chain joins TRBV11-3 to TRBJ2-1; D might be TRBD2 (5 bases). The CDR3 loop spans 13 amino acids. The V gene lost 10 bases and the J gene lost 6 bases, with 16 bases spanning the gap. Germline V gene sequence: CDR1 SGHNT, CDR2 YENEEA.

This chain connects TRBV6-1 to TRBJ2-5; TRBD1 is a possible D gene (6 bases). V was clipped by 4 bases and J by 4 bases, with 19 bases between them. Germline lookup yields CDR1 MNHNS and CDR2 SASEGT. The CDR3 has 16 amino acids. CDR3 region: CASSGSRWGLIETQYF. The CDR3 bases are TGTGCCAGCAGTGGCAGTCGGTGGGGGCTTATAGAGACCCAGTACTTC.

The rearrangement links TRBV12-3 or TRBV12-4 to TRBJ1-1, with D possibly TRBD1 on 6 matching bases. The CDR3 runs 12 residues. V was trimmed by 3 bases and J by 6 bases, leaving 8 bases between them. The CDR3 nucleotides are TGTGCCAGCAGTTTTAGGACAGCTGAAGCTTTCTTT. Protein product: CASSFRTAEAFF.

The sample holds a few counts of this clone. The J gene is TRBJ1-5, the V gene TRBV7-2; no clear D. In germline, CDR1 is SGHTA, CDR2 FQGNSA. This CDR3 has 17 residues. V shed 1 base and J shed 4 bases, with 17 bases lying between them. DNA for the CDR3: TGTGCCAGCAGCTTAGTCGGGTCGTTCCTCCCTAATCAGCCCCAGCATTTT. It is translated as CASSLVGSFLPNQPQHF.

This clone was found once. The CDR3 here is CASSLVGGLVGDTQYF. CDR3 coding DNA: TGCGCCAGCAGCTTGGTAGGGGGACTAGTGGGAGATACGCAGTATTTT. The chain is built from TRBV5-1 and TRBJ2-3; TRBD2 aligns across 8 bases. CDR3 length: 16 amino acids. Unmatched junction bases numbered 8, after V lost 0 bases and J lost 5 bases. Germline loops: CDR1 SGHRS, CDR2 YFSETQ.

The chain links TRBV28 to TRBJ2-7; TRBD2 aligns across 10 bases. CDR1 MDHEN and CDR2 SYDVKM come from the germline V gene. The CDR3 runs to 16 residues. Trimming removed 4 bases from V and 3 bases from J; junction bases left unmatched: 9. The CDR3 spells CASSSSSGRALYEQYF. The CDR3 bases are TGTGCCAGCAGTTCTTCCAGCGGGAGGGCCCTCTACGAGCAGTACTTC.

The chain employs TRBV28 and TRBJ2-6; TRBD1 agrees at 9 bases. V dropped 3 bases and J dropped 2; count of bases not matched to a gene: 14. This CDR3 has 20 residues. Germline-derived CDR1 and CDR2 are MDHEN and SYDVKM. CDR3 in amino acids: CASSFWRDKQGAAGANVLTF. In DNA, the CDR3 is TGTGCCAGCAGTTTTTGGAGAGACAAACAGGGGGCAGCTGGGGCCAACGTCCTGACTTTC.

The V and J genes are TRBV30 and TRBJ1-5; a weak D match, TRBD1 (6 bases). V lost 3 bases, J lost 9 bases, and 18 bases lay in between. The CDR3 has 14 residues. Germline assignment: CDR1 GTSNPN and CDR2 SVGIG (reference sequence). CDR3 sequence reads: CAWSRGRGPWPQHF. The CDR3 DNA sequence: TGTGCCTGGAGCAGGGGACGGGGTCCGTGGCCCCAGCATTTT.

The chain employs TRBV7-9 and TRBJ2-1; 11 bases line up with TRBD1. Germline CDR1 reads SEHNR; CDR2 reads FQNEAQ (reference sequence). This CDR3 comprises 15 residues. The V and J ends lost 2 bases and 7 bases, in that order; junction bases with no gene match: 4. The CDR3 is CASSLHGQGANEQFF. DNA for the CDR3: TGTGCCAGCAGCTTACACGGACAGGGGGCAAATGAGCAGTTCTTC.

This CDR3 is CASSSYEGVLEAFF. CDR3 DNA: TGTGCCAGCAGTTCTTACGAGGGGGTCCTGGAAGCTTTCTTT. This chain links TRBV28 with TRBJ1-1; perhaps TRBD1 as D (6 bases). Germline CDR1 is MDHEN and CDR2 is SYDVKM. The CDR3 is 14 residues long. Trimming took 4 bases from V and 8 from J, leaving 17 bases between them.

The V call is TRBV11-3, the J call TRBJ2-5; TRBD1 matches at 9 bases. V trimming: 4 bases; J trimming: 1 base; junction bases outside the gene matches: 10. This CDR3 is built from 17 residues. The germline gives CDR1 SGHNT, CDR2 YENEEA. CDR3 amino acids: CASSSQGLTGGQETQYF. The CDR3 coding sequence is TGTGCCAGCAGCTCCCAAGGTCTGACAGGGGGCCAAGAGACCCAGTACTTC. Full variable domain (missing parts from reference TRBV11-3 and TRBJ2-5): EAGVVQSPRYKIIEKKQPVAFWCNPISGHNTLYWYLQNLGQGPELLIRYENEEAVDDSQLPKDRFSAERLKGVDSTLKIQPAELGDSAVYLCASSSQGLTGGQETQYFGPGTRLLVL.

The rearrangement joins TRBV9 to TRBJ2-5; D is undetermined. V shed 2 bases and J shed 4 bases, with 9 bases lying between them. The CDR3 consists of 13 residues. Per germline, CDR1 SGDLS and CDR2 YYNGEE. This CDR3 reads CASSVEVAETQYF. Here the CDR3 DNA reads TGTGCCAGCAGCGTTGAGGTAGCAGAGACCCAGTACTTC.

This chain uses TRBV7-3 with TRBJ2-2; 12 bases fit TRBD2. Germline V gene lookup returns CDR1 SGHTA and CDR2 FQGTGA. This CDR3 contains 14 residues. The V and J ends lost 5 bases and 11 bases, in that order; junction bases with no gene match: 6. The CDR3 sequence is CASSKGLAGSELFF. CDR3 sequence (DNA): TGTGCCAGCAGCAAAGGACTAGCGGGATCCGAGCTGTTTTTT. The whole variable domain, remainder taken from reference TRBV7-3 and TRBJ2-2, is GAGVSQTPSNKVTEKGKYVELRCDPISGHTALYWYRQSLGQGPEFLIYFQGTGAADDSGLPNDRFFAVRPEGSVSTLKIQRTERGDSAVYLCASSKGLAGSELFFGEGSRLTVL.